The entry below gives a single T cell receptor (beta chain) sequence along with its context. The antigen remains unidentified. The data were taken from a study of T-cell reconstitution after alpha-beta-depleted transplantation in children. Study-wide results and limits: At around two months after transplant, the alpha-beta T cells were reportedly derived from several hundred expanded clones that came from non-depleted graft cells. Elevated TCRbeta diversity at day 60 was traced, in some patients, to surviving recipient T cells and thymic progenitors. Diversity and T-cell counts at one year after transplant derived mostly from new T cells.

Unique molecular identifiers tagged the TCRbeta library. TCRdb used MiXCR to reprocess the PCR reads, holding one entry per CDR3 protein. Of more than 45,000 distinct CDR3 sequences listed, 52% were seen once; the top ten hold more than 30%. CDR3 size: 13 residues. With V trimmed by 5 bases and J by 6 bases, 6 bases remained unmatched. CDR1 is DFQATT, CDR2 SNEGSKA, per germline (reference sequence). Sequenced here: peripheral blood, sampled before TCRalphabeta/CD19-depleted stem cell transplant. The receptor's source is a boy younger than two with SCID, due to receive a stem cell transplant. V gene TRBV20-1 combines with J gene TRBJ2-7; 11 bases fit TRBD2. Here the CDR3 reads CSAPLAGVFEQYF. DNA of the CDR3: TGCAGTGCTCCACTAGCGGGAGTTTTCGAGCAGTACTTC.